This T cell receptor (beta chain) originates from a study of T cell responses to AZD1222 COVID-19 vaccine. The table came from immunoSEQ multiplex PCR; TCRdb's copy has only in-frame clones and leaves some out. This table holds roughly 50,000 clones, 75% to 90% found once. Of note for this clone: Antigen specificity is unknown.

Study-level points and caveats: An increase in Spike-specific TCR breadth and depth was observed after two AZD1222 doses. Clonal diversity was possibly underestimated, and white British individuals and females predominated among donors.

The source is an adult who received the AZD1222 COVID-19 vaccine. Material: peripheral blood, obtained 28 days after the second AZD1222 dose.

Here the CDR3 reads CASSPTGVLANYGYTF. The CDR3 bases are TGTGCCAGCAGCCCGACAGGGGTGTTAGCTAACTATGGCTACACCTTC. The genes are TRBV3-1 (or the pseudogene TRBV3-2) and TRBJ1-2; 8 positions agree with TRBD1. J was trimmed by 0 bases and V by 4 bases; bases with no gene match: 7. Germline CDR1 reads LGHDT; CDR2 reads YNNKEL (reference sequence). This CDR3 region has 16 residues.